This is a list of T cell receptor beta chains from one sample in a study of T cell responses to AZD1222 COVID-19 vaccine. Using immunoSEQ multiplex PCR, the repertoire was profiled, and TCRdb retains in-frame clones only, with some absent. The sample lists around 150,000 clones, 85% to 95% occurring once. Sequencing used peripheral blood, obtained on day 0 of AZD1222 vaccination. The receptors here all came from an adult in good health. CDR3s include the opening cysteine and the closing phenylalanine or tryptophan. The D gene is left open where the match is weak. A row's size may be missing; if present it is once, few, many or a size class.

CASSQDPGQIMDTQYF	TGTGCCAGCAGCCAAGATCCGGGACAGATCATGGATACGCAGTATTTT	TRBV4-2	TRBD1	.	TRBJ2-3
CAWSVLRDIEAFF	TGTGCCTGGAGTGTCTTAAGGGACATTGAAGCTTTCTTT	TRBV30	.	many	TRBJ1-1
CASSPGMVGGLTDTQYF	TGTGCCAGCAGCCCAGGAATGGTGGGGGGGCTCACAGATACGCAGTATTTT	TRBV11-2	.	.	TRBJ2-3
CASSGRTSGSYNEQFF	TGTGCCAGCAGTGGCAGGACTAGCGGATCCTACAATGAGCAGTTCTTC	TRBV2	TRBD2	few	TRBJ2-1
CASSLGPAGTGFNEQFF	TGTGCCAGCAGCTTAGGCCCCGCCGGGACAGGATTCAATGAGCAGTTCTTC	TRBV7-2	TRBD1	.	TRBJ2-1
CATSRDLVGGVLFF	TGTGCCACCAGCAGAGATCTCGTTGGGGGCGTCTTGTTCTTC	TRBV15	.	.	TRBJ2-1
CASTHPGTPGHNEQFF	TGTGCCAGTACCCATCCCGGGACTCCCGGCCACAATGAGCAGTTCTTC	TRBV19	.	.	TRBJ2-1
CASSLSGYGYTF	TGTGCCAGCAGTTTATCCGGGTATGGCTACACCTTC	TRBV27	.	.	TRBJ1-2
CASSPESSEAFF	TGTGCCAGCAGCCCCGAGTCGTCTGAAGCTTTCTTT	TRBV7-9	.	once	TRBJ1-1
CASSADRGHGYTF	TGTGCCAGCAGCGCGGACAGGGGGCATGGCTACACCTTC	TRBV5-5	TRBD1	.	TRBJ1-2
CASSQEVSEGFEEKLFF	TGTGCCAGCAGCCAAGAGGTATCGGAAGGGTTCGAGGAAAAACTGTTTTTT	TRBV3-1/TRBV3-2	.	.	TRBJ1-4
CASSRQLAGYTF	TGTGCCAGCAGTCGGCAGTTAGCTGGCTACACCTTC	TRBV28	.	.	TRBJ1-2
CASSSLDRVAYNEQFF	TGTGCCAGCAGCAGCTTGGACAGGGTGGCTTACAATGAGCAGTTCTTC	TRBV7-9	TRBD1	once	TRBJ2-1
CASSLQTGERGYTF	TGTGCCAGCAGCCTACAGACAGGGGAAAGGGGCTACACCTTC	TRBV21-1	.	.	TRBJ1-2
CASSSSQGGEVKAFF	TGTGCCAGCAGTTCCTCGCAGGGGGGCGAGGTTAAAGCTTTCTTT	TRBV28	TRBD1	once	TRBJ1-1
CASSVSAGADQPQHF	TGTGCCAGCAGCGTGTCCGCGGGGGCTGACCAGCCCCAGCATTTT	TRBV9	.	once	TRBJ1-5
CASSQTRVGTLGYTF	TGCGCCAGCAGCCAAACCCGAGTGGGGACACTCGGCTACACCTTC	TRBV4-3	.	.	TRBJ1-2
CASSPGQGVHGRSPLHF	TGTGCCAGCAGCCCTGGACAGGGGGTACACGGGAGGTCACCCCTCCACTTT	TRBV5-4	TRBD1	.	TRBJ1-6
CASSYRQGAGDTQYF	TGTGCCAGCAGTTACAGACAGGGGGCGGGAGATACGCAGTATTTT	TRBV6-6	TRBD1	.	TRBJ2-3
CASSPLLGTGDVLDTQYF	TGTGCCAGCAGCCCCCTTCTGGGGACAGGGGATGTGCTTGATACGCAGTATTTT	TRBV9	TRBD1	.	TRBJ2-3
CASSLSPYSNTEAFF	TGTGCCAGCAGTTTATCGCCGTATTCGAACACTGAAGCTTTCTTT	TRBV27	.	.	TRBJ1-1
CSVGQGVPSGNTIYF	TGCAGCGTCGGACAGGGGGTTCCCTCTGGAAACACCATATATTTT	TRBV29-1	TRBD1	.	TRBJ1-3
CASSEVGRVSNQPQHF	TGTGCCAGCAGTGAAGTTGGGAGAGTCTCCAATCAGCCCCAGCATTTT	TRBV6-1	.	few	TRBJ1-5
CASSQRTGDTEAFF	TGCGCCAGCAGCCAGCGGACAGGGGACACTGAAGCTTTCTTT	TRBV4-3	TRBD1	.	TRBJ1-1
CASSKVQGSTEAFF	TGTGCCAGCAGCAAAGTTCAGGGTAGCACTGAAGCTTTCTTT	TRBV21-1	.	.	TRBJ1-1
CASSLANEKLFF	TGTGCCAGCAGCTTGGCTAATGAAAAACTGTTTTTT	TRBV5-4	.	.	TRBJ1-4
CAWSAEETQYF	TGTGCCTGGAGCGCAGAAGAGACCCAGTACTTC	TRBV30	.	.	TRBJ2-5
CASSIQGGIAEAFF	TGTGCCAGTAGTATTCAGGGGGGGATCGCTGAAGCTTTCTTT	TRBV19	TRBD1	.	TRBJ1-1
CASSDRTLNGYTF	TGTGCCAGCAGTGACAGGACCTTAAATGGCTACACCTTC	TRBV12-3/TRBV12-4	.	.	TRBJ1-2
CASSFPPGTSIF	TGTGCCAGCAGTTTCCCCCCGGGGACATCGATCTTC	TRBV7-2	.	.	TRBJ2-1
CASSQRQGAIYGYTF	TGCGCCAGCAGCCAGCGACAGGGGGCTATCTATGGCTACACCTTC	TRBV4-1	TRBD1	.	TRBJ1-2
CAWGPQGVLNTIYF	TGTGCCTGGGGTCCACAGGGAGTTCTGAACACCATATATTTT	TRBV30	.	.	TRBJ1-3
CAWRGSAGNTEAFF	TGTGCCTGGAGGGGGTCGGCGGGGAACACTGAAGCTTTCTTT	TRBV30	.	.	TRBJ1-1
CASATFGVGSYNEQFF	TGTGCCAGCGCTACTTTCGGGGTAGGCTCCTACAATGAGCAGTTCTTC	TRBV7-8	.	.	TRBJ2-1
CASSLVSTGELFF	TGTGCCAGCAGCTTGGTTAGCACCGGGGAGCTGTTTTTT	TRBV5-4	.	.	TRBJ2-2
CASSLGGGLANEQFF	TGTGCCAGCAGCTTGGGGGGGGGACTAGCCAATGAGCAGTTCTTC	TRBV5-4	TRBD2	.	TRBJ2-1
CASSQVIRARNSPLHF	TGCGCCAGCAGCCAAGTAATTAGGGCTCGGAATTCACCCCTCCACTTT	TRBV4-1	.	.	TRBJ1-6
CASSYSPGYTDTQYF	TGTGCCAGCAGTTACTCACCAGGGTACACAGATACGCAGTATTTT	TRBV6-5	.	.	TRBJ2-3
CAWNPTVRVDKQDMFF	TGTGCCTGGAACCCCACAGTCAGGGTGGATAAGCAGGATATGTTCTTC	TRBV30	.	.	TRBJ2-1
CASTHPGFPEQFF	TGTGCCAGCACCCACCCGGGCTTTCCTGAGCAGTTCTTC	TRBV6-5	.	.	TRBJ2-1
CASSPAWTGQPQHF	TGTGCCAGCAGCCCTGCCTGGACGGGTCAGCCCCAGCATTTT	TRBV7-2	.	.	TRBJ1-5
CASSVMSGGNQPQHF	TGTGCCAGCAGCGTGATGTCAGGGGGCAATCAGCCCCAGCATTTT	TRBV7-8	.	.	TRBJ1-5
CASSSRGLDTEAFF	TGCGCCAGCAGCTCGAGGGGGCTGGACACTGAAGCTTTCTTT	TRBV5-1	TRBD1	.	TRBJ1-1
CAWSPGTGGNTIYF	TGTGCCTGGAGTCCGGGGACAGGCGGAAACACCATATATTTT	TRBV30	TRBD1	.	TRBJ1-3
CASNLQGDYGYTF	TGTGCCAGCAACCTACAGGGGGACTATGGCTACACCTTC	TRBV6-6	TRBD1	.	TRBJ1-2
CASMAFRRPLVGNTIYF	TGCGCCAGCATGGCCTTCCGGCGTCCGTTAGTGGGAAACACCATATATTTT	TRBV23-1	.	.	TRBJ1-3